This T cell receptor (beta chain) was sequenced in a study of blood T cells in healthy people across ages. Each sample used at least 6 million PBMCs. General study results and limits: A roughly linear age-dependent decrease characterized TCR beta diversity per million T cells. Long-lived donors exceeded aged donors in naive CD4+ cells and diversity.

Using a J-beta primer mix together with a sample-barcoded 5' primer, a second PCR was run for roughly 7 to 12 cycles. Via MiXCR, TCRdb re-called the 5' RACE reads, giving one row per CDR3 protein. Of about 780,000 distinct CDR3 sequences detected, roughly 26% appear once; the ten largest clones hold less than 3.5%. Of note for this clonotype: Antigen specificity is unknown.

This sample also appeared in a second study, on T cells of mothers and their children. This second report adds: Normalized overlap was always slightly, never significantly, higher in related than unrelated mother-child pairs.

This receptor was taken from a boy between 10 and 17 years old in good health. The sequenced sample was blood.

CDR3 DNA sequence: TGTGCCAGCAGCCACAGGTCTGGGGCCAACGTCCTGACTTTC. Translation: CASSHRSGANVLTF. The chain couples TRBV3-1 to TRBJ2-6; D is ambiguous. The CDR3 extends over 14 amino acids. V lost 3 bases, J lost 1 base, and 4 bases lay in between. The germline V gene encodes CDR1 LGHDT and CDR2 YNNKEL (reference sequence).